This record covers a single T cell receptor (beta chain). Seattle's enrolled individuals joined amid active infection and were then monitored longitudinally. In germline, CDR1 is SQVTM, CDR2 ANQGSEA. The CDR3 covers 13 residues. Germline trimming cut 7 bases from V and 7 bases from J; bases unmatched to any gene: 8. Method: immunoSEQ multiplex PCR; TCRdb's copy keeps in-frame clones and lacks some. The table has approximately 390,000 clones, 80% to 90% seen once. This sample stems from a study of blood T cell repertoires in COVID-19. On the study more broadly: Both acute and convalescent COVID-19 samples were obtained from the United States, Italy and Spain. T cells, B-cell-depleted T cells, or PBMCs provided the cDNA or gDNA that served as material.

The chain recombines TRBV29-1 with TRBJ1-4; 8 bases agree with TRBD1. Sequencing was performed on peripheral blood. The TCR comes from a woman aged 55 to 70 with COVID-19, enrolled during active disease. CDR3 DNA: TGCAGCGCCTCGACAGGGGTGGGTGAAAAACTGTTTTTT. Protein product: CSASTGVGEKLFF.